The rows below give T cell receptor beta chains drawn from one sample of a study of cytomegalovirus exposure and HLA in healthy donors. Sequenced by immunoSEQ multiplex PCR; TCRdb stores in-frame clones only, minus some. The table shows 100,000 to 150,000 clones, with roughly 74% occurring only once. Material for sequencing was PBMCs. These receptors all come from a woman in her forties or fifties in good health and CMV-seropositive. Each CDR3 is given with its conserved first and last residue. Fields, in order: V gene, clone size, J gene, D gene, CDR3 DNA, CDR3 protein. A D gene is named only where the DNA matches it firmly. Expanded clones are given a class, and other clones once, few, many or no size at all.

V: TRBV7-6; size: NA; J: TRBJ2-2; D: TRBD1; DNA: TGTGCCAGCAGCTCAGCAAGGGGGCCCTATCGCCCCTTGAACACCGGGGAGCTGTTTTTT; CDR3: CASSSARGPYRPLNTGELFF
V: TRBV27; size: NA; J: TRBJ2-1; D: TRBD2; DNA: TGTGCCAGCAGTTTATCTCCAACTAGCGGGGTGTACAATGAGCAGTTCTTC; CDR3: CASSLSPTSGVYNEQFF
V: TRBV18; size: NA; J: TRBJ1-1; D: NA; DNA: TGTGCCAGCTCTACAATGGAGAGTAGTGAAGCTTTCTTT; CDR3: CASSTMESSEAFF
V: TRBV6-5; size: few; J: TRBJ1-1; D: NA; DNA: TGTGCCAGCAGTTTAGGGGCTGCGAACACTGAAGCTTTCTTT; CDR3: CASSLGAANTEAFF
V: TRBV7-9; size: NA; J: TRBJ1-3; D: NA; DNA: TGTGCCAGCAGACAACAGGCGTCTGGAAACACCATATATTTT; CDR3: CASRQQASGNTIYF
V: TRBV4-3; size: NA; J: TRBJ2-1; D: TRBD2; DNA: TGCGCCAGCAGCCAAGGGGAAGGCGGGGGGGCCTGGGAGCAGTTCTTC; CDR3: CASSQGEGGGAWEQFF
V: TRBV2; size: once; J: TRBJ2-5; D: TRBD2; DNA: TGTGCCAGCAGTCCTTCCGGGACTAGCGGGAAGACCCAGTACTTC; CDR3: CASSPSGTSGKTQYF
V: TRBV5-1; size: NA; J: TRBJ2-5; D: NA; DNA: TGCGCCAGCAGCTTGGAAGCGTTAGGAGAGACCCAGTACTTC; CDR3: CASSLEALGETQYF
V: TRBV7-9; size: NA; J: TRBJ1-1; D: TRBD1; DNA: TGTGCCAGCAGCGCGTTACAGGGGAGTTCTGAAACGAACACTGAAGCTTTCTTT; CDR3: CASSALQGSSETNTEAFF
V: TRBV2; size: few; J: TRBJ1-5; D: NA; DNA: TGTGCCAGCACCCTTGGGGGAGGGGCGGGTCAGCCCCAGCATTTT; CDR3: CASTLGGGAGQPQHF
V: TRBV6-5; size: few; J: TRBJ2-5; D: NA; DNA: TGTGCCAGCAGTTACTCCCAGGACACGGACCAAGAGACCCAGTACTTC; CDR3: CASSYSQDTDQETQYF
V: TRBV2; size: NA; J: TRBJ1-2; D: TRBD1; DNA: TGTGCCAGCAGCGGGGGGGGACAGGGGACCTATGGCTACACCTTT; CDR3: CASSGGGQGTYGYTF
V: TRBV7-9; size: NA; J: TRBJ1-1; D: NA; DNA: TGTGCCAGCAGCCTCTCCCGTCAGGGGACGGGTTTGCCTGAAGCTTTCTTT; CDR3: CASSLSRQGTGLPEAFF
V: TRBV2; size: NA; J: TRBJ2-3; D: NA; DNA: TGTGCCAGCAAGGAGCAACTCACAGATACGCAGTATTTT; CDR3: CASKEQLTDTQYF
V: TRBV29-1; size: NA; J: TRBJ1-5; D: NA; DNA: TGCAGCGTTGCCCCCTCCTCGGGGCCCCAGCATTTT; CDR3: CSVAPSSGPQHF
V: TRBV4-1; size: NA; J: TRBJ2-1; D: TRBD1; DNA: TGCGCCAGCAGCCGATTGTTCCGGGACAGGGTTAAGAATGAGCAGTTCTTC; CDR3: CASSRLFRDRVKNEQFF
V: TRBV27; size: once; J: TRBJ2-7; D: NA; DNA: TGTGCCACCCCAAACGGGACGGGGGTCTCCTACGAGCAGTACTTC; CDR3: CATPNGTGVSYEQYF
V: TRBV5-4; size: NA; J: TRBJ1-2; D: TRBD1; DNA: TGTGCCAGCAGCCAAAATTCCGGGACAGGGGGACGCTACACCTTC; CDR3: CASSQNSGTGGRYTF
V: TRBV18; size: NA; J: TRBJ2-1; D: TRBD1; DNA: TGTGCCAGCTCACCCTTGGGACAGGGGCCCAACAATGAGCAGTTCTTC; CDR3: CASSPLGQGPNNEQFF
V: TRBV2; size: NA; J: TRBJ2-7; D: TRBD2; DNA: TGTGCCAGCAGGACCGGGACTAGCAATTCCTACGAGCAGTACTTC; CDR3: CASRTGTSNSYEQYF
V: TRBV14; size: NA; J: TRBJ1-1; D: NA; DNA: TGTGCCAGCAGCCAAGCAGGGTACACTGAAGCTTTCTTT; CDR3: CASSQAGYTEAFF
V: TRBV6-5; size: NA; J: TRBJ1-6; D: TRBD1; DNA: TGTGCCAGCAGGATCGACAGGGCCAATAATTCACCCCTCCACTTT; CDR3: CASRIDRANNSPLHF
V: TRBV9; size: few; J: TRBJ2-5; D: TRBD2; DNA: TGTGCCAGCAGCGCGGGGGGTGAGACCCAGTACTTC; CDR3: CASSAGGETQYF
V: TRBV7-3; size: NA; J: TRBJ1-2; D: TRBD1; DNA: TGTGCCAGCAGCAGGGGGGGGACAGGGGCGGCTAACTATGGCTACACCTTC; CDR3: CASSRGGTGAANYGYTF
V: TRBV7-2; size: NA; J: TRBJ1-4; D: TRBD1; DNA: TGTGCCAGCAGCTTATATACGGTGGGACAGACGTATGAAAAACTGTTTTTT; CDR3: CASSLYTVGQTYEKLFF
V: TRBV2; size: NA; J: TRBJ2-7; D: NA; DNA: TGTGCCAGCAGTGAAGGTCCTACCTACGAGCAGTACTTC; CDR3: CASSEGPTYEQYF
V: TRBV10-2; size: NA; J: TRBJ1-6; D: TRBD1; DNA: TGCGCCAGCAGCCCAGGGACAGAATATTCACCCCTCCACTTT; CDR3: CASSPGTEYSPLHF